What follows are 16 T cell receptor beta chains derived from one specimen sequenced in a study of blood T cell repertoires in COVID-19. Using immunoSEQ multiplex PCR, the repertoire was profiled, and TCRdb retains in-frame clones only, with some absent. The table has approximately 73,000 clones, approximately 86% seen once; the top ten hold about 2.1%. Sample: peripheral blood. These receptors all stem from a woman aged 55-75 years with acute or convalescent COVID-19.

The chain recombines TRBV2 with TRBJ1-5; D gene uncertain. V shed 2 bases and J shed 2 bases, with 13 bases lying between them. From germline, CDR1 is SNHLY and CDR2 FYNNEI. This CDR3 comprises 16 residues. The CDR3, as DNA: TGTGCCAGCAGTGAAATGGCGGGGAATGGCAATCAGCCCCAGCATTTT. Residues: CASSEMAGNGNQPQHF.

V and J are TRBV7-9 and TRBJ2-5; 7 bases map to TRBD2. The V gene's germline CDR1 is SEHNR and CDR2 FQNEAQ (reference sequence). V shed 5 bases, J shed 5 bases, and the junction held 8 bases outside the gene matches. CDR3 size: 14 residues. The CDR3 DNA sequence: TGTGCCAGCAGCCTAATACTAGCGCGGGAGACCCAGTACTTC. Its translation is CASSLILARETQYF.

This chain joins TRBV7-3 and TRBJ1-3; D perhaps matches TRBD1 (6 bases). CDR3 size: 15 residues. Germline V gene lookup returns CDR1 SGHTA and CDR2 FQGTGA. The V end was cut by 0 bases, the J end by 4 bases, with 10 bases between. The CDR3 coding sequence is TGTGCCAGCAGCTTAACCGCGGGGGCCGGAAACACCATATATTTT. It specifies CASSLTAGAGNTIYF. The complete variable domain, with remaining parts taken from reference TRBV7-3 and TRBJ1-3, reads GAGVSQTPSNKVTEKGKYVELRCDPISGHTALYWYRQSLGQGPEFLIYFQGTGAADDSGLPNDRFFAVRPEGSVSTLKIQRTERGDSAVYLCASSLTAGAGNTIYFGEGSWLTVV.

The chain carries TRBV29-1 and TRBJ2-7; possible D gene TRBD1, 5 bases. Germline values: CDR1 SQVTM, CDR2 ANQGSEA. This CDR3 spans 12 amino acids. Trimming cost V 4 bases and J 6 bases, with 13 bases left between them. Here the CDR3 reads CSVGQGIGEQYF. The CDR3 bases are TGCAGCGTTGGCCAGGGAATAGGCGAGCAGTACTTC.

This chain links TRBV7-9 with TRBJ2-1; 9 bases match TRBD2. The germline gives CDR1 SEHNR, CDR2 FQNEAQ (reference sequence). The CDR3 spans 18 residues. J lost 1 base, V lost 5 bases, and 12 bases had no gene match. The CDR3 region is CASSPPPRSGRSYNEQFF. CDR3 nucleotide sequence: TGTGCCAGCAGCCCCCCACCTCGGAGCGGGAGGTCCTACAATGAGCAGTTCTTC.

CDR3 coding DNA: TGTGCCAGCAGCCAAATGGGGGCGGGTCAGCCCCAGCATTTT. Protein product: CASSQMGAGQPQHF. This rearrangement joins TRBV14 to TRBJ1-5, with D tentatively TRBD1 (6 bases). The CDR3 is made up of 14 amino acids. Looked up from germline, CDR1 is SGHDN and CDR2 is FVKESK. V dropped 2 bases and J dropped 6 bases, with 11 bases sitting between them.

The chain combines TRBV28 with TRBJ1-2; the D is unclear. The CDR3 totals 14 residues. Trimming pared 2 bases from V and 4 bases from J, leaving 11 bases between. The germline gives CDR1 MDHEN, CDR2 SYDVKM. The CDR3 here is CASSLGLYTYGYTF. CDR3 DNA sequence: TGTGCCAGCAGTTTAGGTTTGTACACCTATGGCTACACCTTC.

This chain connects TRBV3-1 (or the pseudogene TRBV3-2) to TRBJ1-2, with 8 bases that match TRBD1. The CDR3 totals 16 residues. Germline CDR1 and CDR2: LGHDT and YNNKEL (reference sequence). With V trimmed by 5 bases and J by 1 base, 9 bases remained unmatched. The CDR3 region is CASSSSTGVVNYGYTF. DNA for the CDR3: TGTGCCAGCAGCTCTTCGACAGGGGTGGTTAACTATGGCTACACCTTC.

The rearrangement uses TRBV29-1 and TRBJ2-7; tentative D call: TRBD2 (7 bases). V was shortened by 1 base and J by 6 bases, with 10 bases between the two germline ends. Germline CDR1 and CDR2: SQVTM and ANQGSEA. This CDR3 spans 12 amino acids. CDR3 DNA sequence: TGCAGCGTTGAAGCCGCGGGGGCCGAGCAGTACTTC. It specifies CSVEAAGAEQYF.

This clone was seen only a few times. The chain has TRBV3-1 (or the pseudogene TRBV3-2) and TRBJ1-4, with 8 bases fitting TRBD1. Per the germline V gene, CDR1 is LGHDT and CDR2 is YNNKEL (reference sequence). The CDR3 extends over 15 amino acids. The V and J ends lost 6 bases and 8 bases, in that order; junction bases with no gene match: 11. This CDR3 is CASSLPGQEKEKLFF. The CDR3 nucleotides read TGTGCCAGCAGTCTTCCGGGACAGGAGAAGGAAAAACTGTTTTTT.

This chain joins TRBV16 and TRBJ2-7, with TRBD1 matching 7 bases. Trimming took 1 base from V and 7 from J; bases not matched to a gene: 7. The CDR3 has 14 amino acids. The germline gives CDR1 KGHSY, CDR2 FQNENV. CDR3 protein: CASSQYGTDAEQYF. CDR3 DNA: TGTGCCAGCAGCCAATATGGGACAGACGCAGAGCAGTACTTC.

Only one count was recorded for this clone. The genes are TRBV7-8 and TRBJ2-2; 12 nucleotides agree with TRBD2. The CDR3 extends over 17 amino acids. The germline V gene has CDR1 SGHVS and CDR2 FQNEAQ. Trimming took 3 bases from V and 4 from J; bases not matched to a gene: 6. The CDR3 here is CASSFPSGRGVTGELFF. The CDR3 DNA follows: TGTGCCAGCAGCTTTCCTAGCGGGAGGGGAGTCACCGGGGAGCTGTTTTTT.

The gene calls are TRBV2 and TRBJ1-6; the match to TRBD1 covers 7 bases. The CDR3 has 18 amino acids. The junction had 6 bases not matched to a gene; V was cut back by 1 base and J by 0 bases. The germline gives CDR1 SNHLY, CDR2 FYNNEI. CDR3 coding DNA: TGTGCCAGCAGTGAAGGGCAGGGGGTAGGCTCCTATAATTCACCCCTCCACTTT. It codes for CASSEGQGVGSYNSPLHF.

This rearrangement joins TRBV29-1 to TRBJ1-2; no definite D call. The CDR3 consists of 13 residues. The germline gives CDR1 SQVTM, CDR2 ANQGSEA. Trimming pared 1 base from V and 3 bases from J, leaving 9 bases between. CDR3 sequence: CSVEGAADYGYTF. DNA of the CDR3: TGCAGCGTTGAAGGAGCGGCAGACTATGGCTACACCTTC.

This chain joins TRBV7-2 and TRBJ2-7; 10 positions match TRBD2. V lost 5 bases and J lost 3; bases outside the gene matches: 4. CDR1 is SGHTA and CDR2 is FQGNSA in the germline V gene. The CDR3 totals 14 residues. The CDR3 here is CASSILAGRYEQYF. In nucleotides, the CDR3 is TGTGCCAGCAGCATACTAGCGGGGCGCTACGAGCAGTACTTC. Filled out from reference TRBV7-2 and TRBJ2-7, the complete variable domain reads GAGVSQSPSNKVTEKGKDVELRCDPISGHTALYWYRQSLGQGLEFLIYFQGNSAPDKSGLPSDRFSAERTGGSVSTLTIQRTQQEDSAVYLCASSILAGRYEQYFGPGTRLTVT.

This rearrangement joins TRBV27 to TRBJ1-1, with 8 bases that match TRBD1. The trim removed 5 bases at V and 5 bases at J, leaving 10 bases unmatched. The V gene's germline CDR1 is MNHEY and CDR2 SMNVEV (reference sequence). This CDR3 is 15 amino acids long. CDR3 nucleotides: TGTGCCAGCAGTCCCCAGGGGGCTGGGGGGACTGAAGCTTTCTTT. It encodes CASSPQGAGGTEAFF.